The 9 T cell receptor beta chains below come from one sample, sequenced in a study of shared T cell receptors in the human thymus. Repertoires were generated with immunoSEQ multiplex PCR, while TCRdb's copy carries only in-frame clones and drops some. Here the sample spans some 640,000 clones, around 87% being singletons. This sample was shared with a second study, whose subject was human thymus T cells.

Sequences were obtained from thymocytes. These receptors were obtained from a boy less than two years old with a congenital heart defect.

The V and J genes are TRBV4-2 and TRBJ1-3; D unresolved. The CDR3 spans 17 residues. Trimming took off 2 bases at V and 0 bases at J, with 14 bases between the two ends. Germline-derived CDR1 and CDR2 are LGHNA and YNFKEQ. CDR3 loop: CASSQSDRELSGNTIYF. The CDR3 region has the DNA TGTGCCAGCAGCCAATCCGACCGGGAGCTCTCTGGAAACACCATATATTTT.

The chain joins TRBV6-1 to TRBJ2-1; 7 bases are shared with TRBD2. The length of the CDR3 is 12 residues. The germline V gene encodes CDR1 MNHNS and CDR2 SASEGT. The ends lost 9 bases at V and 4 bases at J; junction bases unmatched: 3. The CDR3 loop is CASLAAYNEQFF. Here the CDR3 DNA reads TGTGCCAGTCTAGCGGCGTACAATGAGCAGTTCTTC.

CDR3 in amino acids: CSARDLTGYTF. The DNA for the CDR3 is TGCAGTGCTAGAGATCTGACAGGCTACACCTTC. The genes are TRBV20-1 and TRBJ1-2; D remains unclear. The CDR3 sequence is 11 residues long. Per the germline V gene, CDR1 is DFQATT and CDR2 is SNEGSKA (reference sequence). V gave up 0 bases and J gave up 8 bases, with 7 bases separating them.

The J gene is TRBJ2-1, the V gene TRBV13, with D possibly being TRBD2 (6 bases). CDR3 length equals 15 residues. CDR1 PRHDT and CDR2 FYEKMQ come from the germline V gene (reference sequence). V dropped 1 base and J dropped 3 bases, with 10 bases sitting between them. This chain's CDR3 is CASSLDGGNYNEQFF. The CDR3 DNA follows: TGTGCCAGCAGCTTAGATGGGGGGAACTACAATGAGCAGTTCTTC.

The chain links TRBV19 to TRBJ1-5; tentative D call: TRBD1 (6 bases). Germline V lookup: CDR1 LNHDA, CDR2 SQIVND (reference sequence). V lost 6 bases and J 7 bases, leaving 16 bases between the germline ends. The length of the CDR3 is 14 residues. The CDR3 sequence: CASSPYYRVQPQHF. CDR3 sequence (DNA): TGTGCCAGTAGCCCCTACTACAGGGTCCAGCCCCAGCATTTT.

This clone was seen just once. The chain is built from TRBV6-4 and TRBJ2-1; 11 bases align to TRBD1. There are 18 residues in the CDR3. Germline assignment: CDR1 MRHNA and CDR2 SNTAGT. The V and J ends lost 0 bases and 1 base, in that order; junction bases with no gene match: 5. CDR3 amino acids: CASSDSGTGGQSYNEQFF. Written as DNA, the CDR3 is TGTGCCAGCAGTGACTCTGGGACAGGGGGGCAATCCTACAATGAGCAGTTCTTC.

A single count supports this clone. The genes are TRBV29-1 and TRBJ2-1; 9 bases match TRBD2. CDR1 is SQVTM, CDR2 ANQGSEA, per germline. This CDR3 contains 16 residues. Losses at the gene ends were 5 bases for V and 3 bases for J; bases not matched to a gene: 11. The CDR3 region has the DNA TGCAGCGTTTCCACAGAGCGGGAGGTCCACTACAATGAGCAGTTCTTC. Translated, it gives CSVSTEREVHYNEQFF.

The table lists this clone with a few counts. This sequence joins TRBV7-8 and TRBJ2-7; 8 positions agree with TRBD1. With 5 bases clipped from V and 4 bases from J, the junction kept 10 bases outside the gene matches. The CDR3 extends over 15 amino acids. The germline V gene has CDR1 SGHVS and CDR2 FQNEAQ. As DNA, the CDR3 is TGTGCCAGCAGCCCGGGACAGGTCTTAGTATACGAGCAGTACTTC. Translated, it gives CASSPGQVLVYEQYF.

This chain connects TRBV7-2 to TRBJ2-1, with 10 bases that match TRBD2. The germline gives CDR1 SGHTA, CDR2 FQGNSA. The CDR3 contains 17 residues. The V segment lost 2 bases and the J segment 6 bases; nucleotides outside the gene matches: 10. Here the CDR3 reads CASSLIRSGGASNEQFF. The CDR3 DNA reads as TGTGCCAGCAGCTTAATTAGAAGCGGGGGGGCCTCCAATGAGCAGTTCTTC.